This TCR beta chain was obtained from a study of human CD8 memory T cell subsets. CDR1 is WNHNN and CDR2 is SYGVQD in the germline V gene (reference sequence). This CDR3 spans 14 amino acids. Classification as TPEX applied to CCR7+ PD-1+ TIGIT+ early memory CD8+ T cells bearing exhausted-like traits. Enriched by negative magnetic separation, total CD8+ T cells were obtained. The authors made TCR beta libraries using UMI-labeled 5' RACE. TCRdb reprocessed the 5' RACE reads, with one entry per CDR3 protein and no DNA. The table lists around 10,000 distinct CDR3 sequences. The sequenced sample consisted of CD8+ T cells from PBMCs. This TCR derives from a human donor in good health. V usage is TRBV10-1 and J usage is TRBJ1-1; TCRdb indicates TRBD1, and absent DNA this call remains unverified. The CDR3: CASERGRMNTEAFF.